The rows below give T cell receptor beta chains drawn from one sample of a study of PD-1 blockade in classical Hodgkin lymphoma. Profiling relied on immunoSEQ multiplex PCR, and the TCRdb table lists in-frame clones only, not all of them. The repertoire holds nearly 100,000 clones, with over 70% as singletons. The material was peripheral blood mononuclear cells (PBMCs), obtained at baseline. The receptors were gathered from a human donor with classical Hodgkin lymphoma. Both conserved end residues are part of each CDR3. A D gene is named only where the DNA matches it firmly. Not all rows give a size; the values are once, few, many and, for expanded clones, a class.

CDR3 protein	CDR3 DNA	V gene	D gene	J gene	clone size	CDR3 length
CASRSPLAGVSQETQYF	TGTGCAAGTCGCTCTCCACTAGCGGGAGTTTCCCAAGAGACCCAGTACTTC	TRBV12-2	-	TRBJ2-5	-	17
CATGGAYTTNEKLFF	TGTGCCACGGGTGGGGCCTATACAACTAATGAAAAACTGTTTTTT	TRBV5-8	-	TRBJ1-4	-	15
CASSPPGAVYEQYF	TGTGCCAGCAGCCCCCCAGGGGCCGTCTACGAGCAGTACTTC	TRBV5-4	-	TRBJ2-7	-	14
CASSSGEPVTDTQYF	TGTGCCAGCAGTTCCGGTGAGCCCGTCACAGATACGCAGTATTTT	TRBV6-5	-	TRBJ2-3	-	15
CASSIDGTYEQYF	TGTGCCAGTAGTATAGACGGAACCTACGAGCAGTACTTC	TRBV19	-	TRBJ2-7	few	13
CASSLGQGGYGYTF	TGTGCCAGTAGCCTAGGCCAGGGCGGCTATGGCTACACCTTC	TRBV19	-	TRBJ1-2	-	14
CASSPAGGGNTEAFF	TGTGCCAGCTCACCAGCTGGTGGAGGGAACACTGAAGCTTTCTTT	TRBV18	-	TRBJ1-1	-	15
CASSLAGLAVNEQFF	TGTGCCAGCAGCTTAGCGGGTCTAGCGGTCAATGAGCAGTTCTTC	TRBV7-2	TRBD2	TRBJ2-1	-	15
CSVRSASGANVLTF	TGCAGCGTTCGGTCGGCCTCTGGGGCCAACGTCCTGACTTTC	TRBV29-1	-	TRBJ2-6	-	14
CAIKPLAGGRGSNEQFF	TGTGCCATCAAACCATTAGCGGGAGGGCGAGGTAGCAATGAGCAGTTCTTC	TRBV10-3	TRBD2	TRBJ2-1	-	17
CASSSTGGNYGYTF	TGTGCCAGCAGTAGCACAGGGGGCAACTATGGCTACACCTTC	TRBV6-5	TRBD1	TRBJ1-2	few	14
CASSLEGYSTDTQYF	TGCGCCAGCAGCTTGGAAGGGTACAGCACAGATACGCAGTATTTT	TRBV5-1	-	TRBJ2-3	-	15
CASSLGGLNTEAFF	TGCGCCAGCAGCTTGGGGGGCCTGAACACTGAAGCTTTCTTT	TRBV5-1	-	TRBJ1-1	-	14
CASSLAASSYEQYF	TGTGCCAGCAGCTTAGCGGCCAGCTCCTACGAGCAGTACTTC	TRBV7-8	-	TRBJ2-7	-	14
CASSSKLAGGPNSHYEQYF	TGCGCCAGCAGCTCCAAACTAGCGGGAGGGCCTAATTCCCACTACGAGCAGTACTTC	TRBV5-1	TRBD2	TRBJ2-7	-	19
CATDRGAADEQYF	TGTGCCACCGACAGGGGGGCCGCGGACGAGCAGTACTTC	TRBV10-3	TRBD1	TRBJ2-7	-	13
CASSPGLATDTQYF	TGTGCCAGCAGTCCGGGACTAGCAACCGATACGCAGTATTTT	TRBV6-5	TRBD2	TRBJ2-3	once	14
CASSLYLVPGELFF	TGTGCCAGCAGTTTATATCTGGTCCCCGGGGAGCTGTTTTTT	TRBV27	-	TRBJ2-2	-	14
CASSLLLGGGEQFF	TGTGCCAGCAGTTTATTATTGGGGGGTGGTGAGCAGTTCTTC	TRBV28	-	TRBJ2-1	-	14
CASSLGGHENYGYTF	TGCGCCAGCAGCTTGGGGGGACACGAAAACTATGGCTACACCTTC	TRBV5-1	-	TRBJ1-2	-	15
CASSRDRDQPQHF	TGTGCCAGCAGTCGCGACAGGGATCAGCCCCAGCATTTT	TRBV6-1	TRBD1	TRBJ1-5	few	13
CASSGRWGWGQETQYF	TGTGCCAGCAGTGGCCGGTGGGGTTGGGGGCAGGAGACCCAGTACTTC	TRBV2	-	TRBJ2-5	-	16
CASSPGTDKNIQYF	TGTGCCAGCTCACCCGGGACGGATAAAAACATTCAGTACTTC	TRBV18	-	TRBJ2-4	-	14
CASSGQGQSTDTQYF	TGTGCCAGCAGCGGACAGGGGCAGAGCACAGATACGCAGTATTTT	TRBV2	TRBD1	TRBJ2-3	-	15
CATSRTGLIQETQYF	TGTGCCACCAGCAGAACGGGGCTTATTCAAGAGACCCAGTACTTC	TRBV15	-	TRBJ2-5	-	15
CASSPGPTYEQYF	TGTGCCAGCAGCCCGGGTCCTACCTACGAGCAGTACTTC	TRBV9	-	TRBJ2-7	-	13
CASTRGVGAGASGAQFF	TGTGCCAGCACCCGGGGGGTCGGGGCGGGGGCCAGCGGGGCGCAGTTCTTC	TRBV13	-	TRBJ2-1	-	17
CASSLTGVGGYTF	TGTGCCAGCAGCTTGACAGGGGTAGGTGGCTACACCTTC	TRBV7-2	TRBD1	TRBJ1-2	-	13
CASTRERTNEKLFF	TGCGCCAGCACCCGTGAGAGAACGAATGAAAAACTGTTTTTT	TRBV4-1	-	TRBJ1-4	-	14
CASSPGVNTDTQYF	TGTGCCAGCTCACCAGGAGTGAACACAGATACGCAGTATTTT	TRBV18	-	TRBJ2-3	-	14
CASSQVLQGGQQFF	TGCGCCAGCAGCCAAGTCCTACAGGGGGGTCAGCAGTTCTTC	TRBV4-1	TRBD1	TRBJ2-1	-	14
CASSSPLADNEQFF	TGTGCCAGCAGCTCTCCGCTAGCCGACAATGAGCAGTTCTTC	TRBV5-4	-	TRBJ2-1	-	14
CAISDPLGVGQETQYF	TGTGCCATCAGTGATCCCCTTGGGGTTGGCCAAGAGACCCAGTACTTC	TRBV10-3	-	TRBJ2-5	-	16
CAISESGGNRATMNTEAFF	TGTGCCATCAGTGAGTCGGGAGGAAATAGGGCCACTATGAACACTGAAGCTTTCTTT	TRBV10-3	-	TRBJ1-1	-	19
CASSEEHQIAKNIQYF	TGCGCCAGCAGTGAGGAACATCAGATCGCCAAAAACATTCAGTACTTC	TRBV10-2	-	TRBJ2-4	-	16
CASRTSRGANVLTF	TGTGCCAGCCGGACTAGCCGGGGGGCCAACGTCCTGACTTTC	TRBV6-5	TRBD2	TRBJ2-6	-	14
CASSSRQVGNEQFF	TGTGCCAGCAGTTCGCGACAGGTTGGGAATGAGCAGTTCTTC	TRBV7-2	-	TRBJ2-1	-	14
CASSESRTGGYEQYF	TGCGCCAGCAGTGAGTCGAGGACAGGGGGCTACGAGCAGTACTTC	TRBV10-1	TRBD1	TRBJ2-7	-	15
CASSNSGSSSYNEQFF	TGTGCCAGCAGCAATAGCGGGAGCAGCTCCTACAATGAGCAGTTCTTC	TRBV9	TRBD2	TRBJ2-1	few	16
CASSIDGGGTYEQYF	TGTGCCAGCAGCATCGACGGCGGGGGAACCTACGAGCAGTACTTC	TRBV27	TRBD2	TRBJ2-7	-	15
CASSVVQGNTEAFF	TGTGCCAGCAGCGTAGTTCAGGGGAACACTGAAGCTTTCTTT	TRBV9	-	TRBJ1-1	-	14
CASSRGETGYYVELFF	TGCGCCAGCAGTCGGGGCGAGACAGGGTACTATGTGGAGCTGTTTTTT	TRBV5-1	TRBD1	TRBJ2-2	-	16
CASSLLGTENTEAFF	TGTGCCAGCAGCTTATTAGGGACAGAGAACACTGAAGCTTTCTTT	TRBV7-2	TRBD1	TRBJ1-1	-	15
CASSQGVAGSPYEQYF	TGCGCCAGCAGCCAAGGGGTAGCGGGATCCCCCTACGAGCAGTACTTC	TRBV4-1	TRBD2	TRBJ2-7	-	16
CSVTSGTRYEQYF	TGCAGCGTAACCTCCGGGACTCGTTACGAGCAGTACTTC	TRBV29-1	-	TRBJ2-7	-	13
CASSEQWDTQYF	TGCGCCAGCAGCGAACAGTGGGATACGCAGTATTTT	TRBV5-1	-	TRBJ2-3	-	12
CVSTHRDGPYEQYF	TGTGTCAGCACCCACCGGGACGGCCCCTACGAGCAGTACTTC	TRBV7-9	-	TRBJ2-7	-	14
CASTGWGEQYF	TGTGCCAGCACCGGATGGGGGGAGCAGTACTTC	TRBV6-5	-	TRBJ2-7	-	11
CASSLGHSNTEAFF	TGTGCCAGCTCATTAGGACATTCGAACACTGAAGCTTTCTTT	TRBV18	-	TRBJ1-1	-	14
CASSVGAGATNEQFF	TGTGCCAGCAGCGTAGGAGCGGGAGCCACTAATGAGCAGTTCTTC	TRBV9	TRBD2	TRBJ2-1	-	15
CASSPRLAGGPGELFF	TGTGCCAGCTCACCAAGGCTAGCGGGAGGTCCCGGGGAGCTGTTTTTT	TRBV18	TRBD2	TRBJ2-2	-	16
CASSPTGIGRRNEQFF	TGTGCCAGCAGCCCGACAGGGATCGGGAGGAGGAATGAGCAGTTCTTC	TRBV5-4	-	TRBJ2-1	-	16